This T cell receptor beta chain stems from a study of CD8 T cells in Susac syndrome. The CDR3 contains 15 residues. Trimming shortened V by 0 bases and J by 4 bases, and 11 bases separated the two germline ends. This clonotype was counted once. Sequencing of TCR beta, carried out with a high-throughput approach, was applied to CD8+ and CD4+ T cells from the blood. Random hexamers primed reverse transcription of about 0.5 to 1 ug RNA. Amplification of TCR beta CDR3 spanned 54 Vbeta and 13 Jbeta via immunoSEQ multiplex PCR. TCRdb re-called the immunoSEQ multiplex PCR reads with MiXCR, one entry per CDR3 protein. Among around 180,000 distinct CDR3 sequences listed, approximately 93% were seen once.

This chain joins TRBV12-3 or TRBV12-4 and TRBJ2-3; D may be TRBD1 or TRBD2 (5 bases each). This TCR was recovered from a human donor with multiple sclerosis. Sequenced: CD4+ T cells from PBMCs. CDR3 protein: CASSLAGVPSDTQYF. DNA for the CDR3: TGTGCCAGCAGTTTAGCGGGGGTTCCATCAGATACGCAGTATTTT.